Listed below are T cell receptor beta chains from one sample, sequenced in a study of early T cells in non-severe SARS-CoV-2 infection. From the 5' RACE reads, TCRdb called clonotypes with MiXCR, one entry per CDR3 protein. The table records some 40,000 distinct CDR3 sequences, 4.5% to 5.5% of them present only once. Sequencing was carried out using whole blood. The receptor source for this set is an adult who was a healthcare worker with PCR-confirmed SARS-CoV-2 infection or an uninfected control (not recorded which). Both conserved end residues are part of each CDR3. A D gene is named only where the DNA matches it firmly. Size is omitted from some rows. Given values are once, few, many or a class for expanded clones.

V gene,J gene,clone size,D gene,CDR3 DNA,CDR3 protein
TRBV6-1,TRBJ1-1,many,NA,TGTGCCAGCAGTGAAAGGTCGGACACTGAAGCTTTCTTT,CASSERSDTEAFF
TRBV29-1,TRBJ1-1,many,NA,TGCAGCGTTGAAGATCAAGGGGCGAAAGGGGCTTTCTTT,CSVEDQGAKGAFF
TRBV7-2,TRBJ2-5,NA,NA,TGTGCCAGCAGCCCCGCCTTGGAGACCCAGTACTTC,CASSPALETQYF
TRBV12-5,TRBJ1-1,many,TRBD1,TGTGCTAGTGCGGGGACAGGGGAGGCAGCTTTCTTT,CASAGTGEAAFF
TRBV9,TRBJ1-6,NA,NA,TGTGCCAGCAGCGCCGACGGCCAGAACTCACCCCTCCACTTT,CASSADGQNSPLHF
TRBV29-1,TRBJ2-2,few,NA,TGCAGCGAAGAATTTGGCACCGGGGAGCTGTTTTTT,CSEEFGTGELFF
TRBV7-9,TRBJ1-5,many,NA,TGTGCCAGCAGCTCCACAAATCAGCCCCAGCATTTT,CASSSTNQPQHF
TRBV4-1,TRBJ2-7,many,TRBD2,TGCGCCAGCAGCCCGACCGCGTGGCTAGCGGGGTACGAGCAGTACTTC,CASSPTAWLAGYEQYF
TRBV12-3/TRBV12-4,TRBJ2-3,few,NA,TGTGCCAGCAGTTGGGGGGCAGATACGCAGTATTTT,CASSWGADTQYF
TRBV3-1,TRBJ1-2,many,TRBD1,TGTGCCAGCAGCCAAGGCGGGACAGGGATGAAATACACCTTC,CASSQGGTGMKYTF
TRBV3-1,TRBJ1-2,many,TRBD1,TGTGCCAGCAGCCAAGAAGACAGGGACTATGGCTACACCTTC,CASSQEDRDYGYTF
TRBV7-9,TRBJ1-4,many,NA,TGTGCCAGCAGGTTGGCCGTGACTAATGAAAAACTGTTTTTT,CASRLAVTNEKLFF
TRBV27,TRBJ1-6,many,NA,TGTGCCAGCAGTTGGGAAGGGTCACCCCTCCACTTT,CASSWEGSPLHF
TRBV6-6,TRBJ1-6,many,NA,TGTGCCAGCAGTTACTCGGGCAGGGGCGCCTCACCCCTCCACTTT,CASSYSGRGASPLHF
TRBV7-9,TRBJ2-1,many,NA,TGTGCCAGCACCTCCGCAAATGAGCAGTTCTTC,CASTSANEQFF
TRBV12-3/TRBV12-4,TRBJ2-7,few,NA,TGTGCCAGCAGTTTTGACGAGGGGGAGCAGTACTTC,CASSFDEGEQYF
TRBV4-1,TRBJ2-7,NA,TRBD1,TGCGCCAGCAGCAACAACCCGGGACAGGGGTCCTACGAGCAGTACTTC,CASSNNPGQGSYEQYF
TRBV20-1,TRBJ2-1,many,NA,TGCAGTGCAACCGGGACCAATGAGCAGTTCTTC,CSATGTNEQFF
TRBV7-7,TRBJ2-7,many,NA,TGTGCCAGCAGCTTAGCGTGGGCAGGGGTCCCCCGAGAGCAGTACTTC,CASSLAWAGVPREQYF
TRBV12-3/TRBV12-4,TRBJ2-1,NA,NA,TGTGCCAGCAGTTCCGAAGGGGCGTCCTACAATGAGCAGTTCTTC,CASSSEGASYNEQFF
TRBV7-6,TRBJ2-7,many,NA,TGTGCCAGCAGCTTAGAGCGAAACTCCTACGAGCAGTACTTC,CASSLERNSYEQYF
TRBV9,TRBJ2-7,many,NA,TGTGCCAGCAGCCCATCCCCGACTCCTCTCGAGCAGTACTTC,CASSPSPTPLEQYF
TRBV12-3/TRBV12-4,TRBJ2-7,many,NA,TGTGCCAGCAGTTTAGCAAGGGCGTTGGAGCAGTACTTC,CASSLARALEQYF
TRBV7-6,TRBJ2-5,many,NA,TGTGCCAGCAGCACCGGGACACACCAAGAGACCCAGTACTTC,CASSTGTHQETQYF
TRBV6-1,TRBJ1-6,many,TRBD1,TGTGCCACGGGACAGAACTATAATTCACCCCTCCACTTT,CATGQNYNSPLHF
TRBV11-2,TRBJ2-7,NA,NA,TGTGCCAGCAGCTTGGACCGGGGGGAGCAGTACTTC,CASSLDRGEQYF
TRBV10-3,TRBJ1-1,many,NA,TGTGCCATCAGGCCGACGGAGGAGAACACTGAAGCTTTCTTT,CAIRPTEENTEAFF
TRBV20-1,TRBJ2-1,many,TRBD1,TGCAGTGCTAGCCCCGCCCCGGGACAGGGCACCAAGAGCTCCTACAATGAGCAGTTCTTC,CSASPAPGQGTKSSYNEQFF
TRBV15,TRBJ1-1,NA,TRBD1,TGTGCCACCAGCAGAGATCCCCCCCTTACAGGGGCCCTCATGAACACTGAAGCTTTCTTT,CATSRDPPLTGALMNTEAFF
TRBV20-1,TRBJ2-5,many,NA,TGCAGTGCTAGAGATCCCTGGGCAGCAGAGACCCAGTACTTC,CSARDPWAAETQYF
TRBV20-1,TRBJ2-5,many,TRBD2,TGCAGTGCTAGAGGGTCTCTAGCGGGGGGAGAGACCCAGTACTTC,CSARGSLAGGETQYF
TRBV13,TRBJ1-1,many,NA,TGTGCCAGCAGCTTGTCTGAGGCTGAAGCTTTCTTT,CASSLSEAEAFF
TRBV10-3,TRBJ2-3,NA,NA,TGTGCCATCATGAAGGGGGGGCTCTTAGATACGCAGTATTTT,CAIMKGGLLDTQYF
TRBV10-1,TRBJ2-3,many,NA,TGCGCCAGCAGTGGGACCACAGATACGCAGTATTTT,CASSGTTDTQYF
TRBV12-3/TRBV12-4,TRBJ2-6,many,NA,TGTGCCAGCACCTCAGCGGGTTGGCTTTTCTCTGGGGCCAACGTCCTGACTTTC,CASTSAGWLFSGANVLTF
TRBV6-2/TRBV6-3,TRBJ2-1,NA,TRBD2,TGTGCCAGCAGAACTAGCGGACTAAGGAGCTCCTACAATGAGCAGTTCTTC,CASRTSGLRSSYNEQFF
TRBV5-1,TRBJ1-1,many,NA,TGCGCCAGCAGCTTGGAGGGGGGAAAAATGAACACTGAAGCTTTCTTT,CASSLEGGKMNTEAFF
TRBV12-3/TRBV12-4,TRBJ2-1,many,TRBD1,TGTGCCAGCAGCAAACGACAGGGAGTCTCCTACAATGAGCAGTTCTTC,CASSKRQGVSYNEQFF
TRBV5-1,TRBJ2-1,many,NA,TGCGCCACGGCAGGGGACGACAATGAGCAGTTCTTC,CATAGDDNEQFF
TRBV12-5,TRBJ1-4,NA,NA,TGTGCTAGTGGACTAACCGACACTTATGAAAAACTGTTTTTT,CASGLTDTYEKLFF
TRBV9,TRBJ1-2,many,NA,TGTGCCAGCAGCGTAGACCCCGGACAGATCTATGGCTACACCTTC,CASSVDPGQIYGYTF
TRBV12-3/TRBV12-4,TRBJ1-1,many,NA,TGTGCCAGCAGTTTAGCCAGGGCCCCCGTGAACACTGAAGCTTTCTTT,CASSLARAPVNTEAFF
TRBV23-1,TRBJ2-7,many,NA,TGCGCCAGCAGTCAATCGTCTCGGCGAGAACCCCACGAGCAGTACTTC,CASSQSSRREPHEQYF
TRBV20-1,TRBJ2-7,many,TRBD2,TGCAGTGCTAGAGCTAGCGGGGGGCCATTTTCCTACGAGCAGTACTTC,CSARASGGPFSYEQYF
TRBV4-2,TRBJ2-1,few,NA,TGTGCCAGCAGCCTTGACTTTAGCTCCTACAATGAGCAGTTCTTC,CASSLDFSSYNEQFF
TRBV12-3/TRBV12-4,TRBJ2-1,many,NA,TGTGCCAGCACCCCTTCGACAGGACGATGGGGACGGAACAATGAGCAGTTCTTC,CASTPSTGRWGRNNEQFF